This passage covers 23 T cell receptor beta chains from one sample sequenced in a study of cytomegalovirus exposure and HLA in healthy donors. Primers included in the PCR were 60 Vbeta and 13 Jbeta primers. The table came from immunoSEQ multiplex PCR; TCRdb's copy has only in-frame clones and leaves some out. The repertoire holds some 100,000 clones, with around 80% as singletons. The sequencing sample was made of PBMCs. The source of these receptors is a male donor in good health and CMV-seropositive.

The CDR3 DNA follows: TGTGCCAGCAGTTTAGTGCCAGGGGGGAACATTCAGTACTTC. Protein product: CASSLVPGGNIQYF. The V call is TRBV28, the J call TRBJ2-4; a possible D gene is TRBD1 (7 bases). Germline V gene sequence: CDR1 MDHEN, CDR2 SYDVKM. CDR3 length equals 14 residues. V was clipped by 2 bases and J by 7 bases, with 12 bases between them.

This clone is a singleton in its sample. The V gene is TRBV6-5, the J gene TRBJ2-3; possibly TRBD2 for D (5 bases). Germline V gene lookup returns CDR1 MNHEY and CDR2 SVGAGI. V was trimmed by 4 bases and J by 7 bases, leaving 9 bases between them. This CDR3 spans 12 amino acids. The CDR3, as DNA: TGTGCCAGCAGTTGGGAGCAGTATACGCAGTATTTT. This codes for CASSWEQYTQYF.

The genes are TRBV30 and TRBJ2-1, with 16 bases aligning to TRBD2. Germline CDR1 is GTSNPN and CDR2 is SVGIG (reference sequence). The CDR3 spans 17 residues. The trim removed 2 bases at V and 8 bases at J, leaving 9 bases unmatched. The CDR3 region has the DNA TGTGCCTGGAGTTCCGGGACTAGCGGGGGGGCCTTCGATGAGCAGTTCTTC. It translates to CAWSSGTSGGAFDEQFF.

The V call is TRBV6-5, the J call TRBJ2-3; D perhaps matches TRBD2 (6 bases). Deletions cut 5 bases from V and 6 bases from J, with 15 bases between. The CDR3 totals 14 residues. The germline V gene encodes CDR1 MNHEY and CDR2 SVGAGI. The CDR3 DNA reads as TGTGCCAGCAGTCTTGGAAGCGGGCACGATACGCAGTATTTT. This gives the protein CASSLGSGHDTQYF.

The chain uses TRBV7-2 and TRBJ2-3; possibly TRBD2 for D (5 bases). V lost 5 bases to trimming and J lost 5 bases, with 11 bases between them. Germline CDR1 is SGHTA and CDR2 is FQGNSA. The CDR3 is 13 amino acids. The CDR3 region is CASSPRREDTQYF. The CDR3 nucleotides read TGTGCCAGCAGCCCCCGCCGGGAAGATACGCAGTATTTT.

The rearrangement links TRBV23-1 to TRBJ1-2, with 10 bases lining up with TRBD1. TRBV23-1 is recorded as an ORF, its role being uncertain. Trimming at V came to 7 bases and at J to 3 bases, leaving 11 bases not matched to a gene. CDR3 size: 16 residues. CDR3 protein: CASIPKPGTGDYGYTF. In DNA form, the CDR3 reads TGCGCCAGCATCCCAAAACCTGGGACAGGGGACTATGGCTACACCTTC.

This clone has just a few counts. The chain employs TRBV28 and TRBJ2-5; D may be TRBD1 (5 bases). Per the germline V gene, CDR1 is MDHEN and CDR2 is SYDVKM. CDR3 size: 13 residues. Trimming cost V 3 bases and J 3 bases, with 8 bases left between them. For the CDR3, the DNA is TGTGCCAGCAGTTTCCTCAGGGAAGAGACCCAGTACTTC. This encodes CASSFLREETQYF. The whole variable domain, remainder taken from reference TRBV28 and TRBJ2-5, is DVKVTQSSRYLVKRTGEKVFLECVQDMDHENMFWYRQDPGLGLRLIYFSYDVKMKEKGDIPEGYSVSREKKERFSLILESASTNQTSMYLCASSFLREETQYFGPGTRLLVL.

The chain recombines TRBV7-9 with TRBJ2-1; 10 bases are shared with TRBD2. Looked up from germline, CDR1 is SEHNR and CDR2 is FQNEAQ (reference sequence). After removal of 5 bases from V and 0 bases from J, the junction contained 1 base not matched to a gene. This CDR3 spans 15 amino acids. In DNA, the CDR3 is TGTGCCAGCAGCCCTAGCGGGGGCTCCTACAATGAGCAGTTCTTC. The encoded protein is CASSPSGGSYNEQFF.

The genes are TRBV11-2 and TRBJ1-1; maybe TRBD1 (6 bases). The V end lost 1 base, the J end lost 3 bases, and 6 bases lay between the germline ends. Germline V CDR1 and CDR2: SGHAT, FQNNGV. This CDR3 is 13 amino acids long. The chain's CDR3 is CASSLGTDTEAFF. The CDR3, as DNA: TGTGCCAGCAGCTTAGGGACAGACACTGAAGCTTTCTTT.

This chain uses TRBV5-6 with TRBJ2-1; 7 bases are a match to TRBD2. Germline loops: CDR1 SGHDT, CDR2 YYEEEE. The V and J ends lost 2 bases and 1 base, in that order; junction bases with no gene match: 6. This CDR3 spans 16 amino acids. The CDR3 DNA reads TGTGCCAGCAGCTTCGGGGGACTACTTTCCTACAATGAGCAGTTCTTC. Translation gives CASSFGGLLSYNEQFF. The variable domain in full, with the rest retrieved from reference TRBV5-6 and TRBJ2-1, is DAGVTQSPTHLIKTRGQQVTLRCSPKSGHDTVSWYQQALGQGPQFIFQYYEEEERQRGNFPDRFSGHQFPNYSSELNVNALLLGDSALYLCASSFGGLLSYNEQFFGPGTRLTVL.

The chain couples TRBV4-3 to TRBJ2-1; D may be TRBD2 (6 bases). The CDR3 covers 16 residues. Trimming left V 0 bases short and J 7 bases short, with 16 bases between. Germline V CDR1 and CDR2: LGHNA, YSLEER. CDR3 nucleotide sequence: TGCGCCAGCAGCCAAGATTCCGGGGGAAAGGGGAATGAGCAGTTCTTC. This gives the protein CASSQDSGGKGNEQFF.

As regards this clone: The same CDR3 is also encoded by other DNA sequences in this sample. J is TRBJ1-4 and V is TRBV2; D is unclear. Trimming shortened V by 7 bases and J by 8 bases, and 17 bases separated the two germline ends. The CDR3 consists of 14 residues. The V gene's germline CDR1 is SNHLY and CDR2 FYNNEI. The CDR3 protein is CASILTSRGEKLFF. In DNA form, the CDR3 reads TGTGCCAGCATCCTGACTTCGCGGGGAGAAAAACTGTTTTTT.

This clone was seen a handful of times. The chain's CDR3 is CASSPGTVDQPQHF. CDR3 sequence (DNA): TGCGCCAGCAGCCCCGGGACAGTGGATCAGCCCCAGCATTTT. This chain connects TRBV4-1 to TRBJ1-5, with 7 positions matching TRBD1. V lost 4 bases, J lost 5 bases, and 5 bases stayed unmatched. This CDR3 comprises 14 residues. Germline CDR1 and CDR2: MGHRA and YSYEKL.

The gene calls are TRBV10-3 and TRBJ1-5, with D possibly TRBD1 on 6 matching bases. The CDR3 covers 14 residues. Trimming stripped 2 bases from V and 1 base from J, with 6 bases between. Germline CDR1 and CDR2: ENHRY and SYGVKD. CDR3 residues: CAISETGSNQPQHF. CDR3 coding DNA: TGTGCCATCAGTGAGACAGGGAGCAATCAGCCCCAGCATTTT.

This rearrangement joins TRBV6-1 to TRBJ2-5; 7 bases are a match to TRBD1. This CDR3 spans 14 amino acids. Germline loops: CDR1 MNHNS, CDR2 SASEGT. J lost 7 bases, V lost 2 bases, and 7 bases had no gene match. The DNA for the CDR3 is TGTGCCAGCAGTGAAAGTAACAGGGGTACGACCCAGTACTTC. Its translation: CASSESNRGTTQYF.

The chain carries TRBV15 and TRBJ1-5, with TRBD1 matching 7 bases. Germline lookup yields CDR1 LNHNV and CDR2 YYDKDF (reference sequence). CDR3 length: 13 amino acids. Trimming cost V 5 bases and J 7 bases; bases outside gene matches: 5. The CDR3 reads CATSGRGLQPQHF. The CDR3, as DNA: TGTGCCACCAGCGGAAGGGGGCTCCAGCCCCAGCATTTT.

V and J are TRBV4-1 and TRBJ2-7; D is perhaps TRBD2 (7 bases). The CDR3 is made up of 17 amino acids. CDR1 is MGHRA, CDR2 YSYEKL, per germline. V was shortened by 4 bases and J by 4 bases, with 23 bases between the two germline ends. CDR3 sequence: CASSLSAGGRGDYEQYF. Written as DNA, the CDR3 is TGCGCCAGCAGCCTGTCGGCCGGGGGGCGGGGAGATTACGAGCAGTACTTC.

The CDR3 coding sequence is TGCGCCAGCAGCGCATACAGGGCAGGGGAGCAGTTCTTC. Protein product: CASSAYRAGEQFF. This chain joins TRBV4-1 and TRBJ2-1; TRBD1 might be the D (6 bases). Trimming shortened V by 5 bases and J by 10 bases, and 15 bases separated the two germline ends. Germline CDR1 and CDR2: MGHRA and YSYEKL. The CDR3 loop spans 13 amino acids.

This chain uses TRBV4-2 with TRBJ2-1; 13 nucleotides agree with TRBD2. V lost 4 bases, J lost 4 bases, and 13 bases stayed unmatched. This CDR3 is built from 19 residues. Germline values: CDR1 LGHNA, CDR2 YNFKEQ. The CDR3 coding sequence is TGTGCCAGCAGCCTCGGACTAGCGGGGGCCGGGGATCGGTACAATGAGCAGTTCTTC. It yields the protein CASSLGLAGAGDRYNEQFF.

DNA of the CDR3: TGTGCCAGCAGCTCGGGGACAGGGTCCTACGAGCAGTACTTC. This sequence encodes CASSSGTGSYEQYF. The chain combines TRBV5-6 with TRBJ2-7; 9 bases align to TRBD1. The CDR3 extends over 14 amino acids. V trimming: 3 bases; J trimming: 1 base; junction bases outside the gene matches: 2. The germline V gene encodes CDR1 SGHDT and CDR2 YYEEEE.

V and J are TRBV28 and TRBJ1-5, with TRBD1 as a possible D gene (5 bases). The CDR3 is 12 amino acids. V was trimmed by 7 bases and J by 7 bases, leaving 11 bases between them. The germline CDR1 and CDR2 sequences are MDHEN and SYDVKM. The CDR3 bases are TGTGCCAGCATGGGAGGGGACCAGCCCCAGCATTTT. Its protein is CASMGGDQPQHF.

V and J are TRBV5-1 and TRBJ2-1; 9 bases fit TRBD2. The CDR3 has 16 residues. Germline trimming cut 4 bases from V and 9 bases from J; bases unmatched to any gene: 14. Germline CDR1 reads SGHRS; CDR2 reads YFSETQ. This chain's CDR3 is CASSATSGGGGGEQFF. As DNA, the CDR3 is TGCGCCAGCAGCGCGACTAGCGGTGGGGGTGGGGGTGAGCAGTTCTTC.

This clone appeared a few times. This chain links TRBV11-2 with TRBJ2-1, with D tentatively TRBD2 (5 bases). Per germline, CDR1 SGHAT and CDR2 FQNNGV. V lost 5 bases, J lost 13 bases, and 21 bases lay in between. CDR3 length equals 14 residues. Written as DNA, the CDR3 is TGTGCCAGCAGCCCGGCGTTCCGAGGGTCCCCACAGTTCTTC. Amino acids: CASSPAFRGSPQFF.